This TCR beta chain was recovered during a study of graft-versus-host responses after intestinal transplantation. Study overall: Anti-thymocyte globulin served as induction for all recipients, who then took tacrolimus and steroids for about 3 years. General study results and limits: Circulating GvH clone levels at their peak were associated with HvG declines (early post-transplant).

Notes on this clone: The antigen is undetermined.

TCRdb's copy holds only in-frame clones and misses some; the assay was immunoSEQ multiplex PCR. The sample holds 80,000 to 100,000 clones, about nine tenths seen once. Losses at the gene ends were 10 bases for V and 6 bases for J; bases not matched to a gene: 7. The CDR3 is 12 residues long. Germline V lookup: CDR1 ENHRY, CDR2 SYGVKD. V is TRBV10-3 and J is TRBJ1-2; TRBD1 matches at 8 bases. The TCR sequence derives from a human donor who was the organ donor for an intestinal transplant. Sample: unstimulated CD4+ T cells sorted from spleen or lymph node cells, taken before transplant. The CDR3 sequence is CASHRGGDGYTF. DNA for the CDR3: TGTGCCAGTCACAGGGGGGGCGATGGCTACACCTTC.